Each of the 28 T cell receptor beta chains below was sequenced from the same sample in a study of cytomegalovirus exposure and HLA in healthy donors. 13 Jbeta primers and 60 Vbeta primers were used for the PCR. Only in-frame clones appear in the TCRdb table, and some are missing; sequencing was by immunoSEQ multiplex PCR. The ten most abundant clones cover 3% to 3.5% of a sample with under 100,000 clones. The source material was PBMCs. Source of these receptors: a woman between 25 and 40 years old in good health and CMV-seronegative.

This rearrangement joins TRBV28 to TRBJ1-6; D is unclear. The germline V and J ends were trimmed by 7 bases and 0 bases, with 10 bases remaining between them. This CDR3 contains 15 residues. Germline V lookup: CDR1 MDHEN, CDR2 SYDVKM. CDR3 in DNA: TGTGCCAGCAATCCCGGGAGCTCCTATAATTCACCCCTCCACTTT. It translates to CASNPGSSYNSPLHF. Based on the CDR3 plus reference TRBV28 and TRBJ1-6, the full variable domain is DVKVTQSSRYLVKRTGEKVFLECVQDMDHENMFWYRQDPGLGLRLIYFSYDVKMKEKGDIPEGYSVSREKKERFSLILESASTNQTSMYLCASNPGSSYNSPLHFGNGTRLTVT.

J is TRBJ2-7 and V is TRBV15; TRBD1 matches 10 bases. In germline, CDR1 is LNHNV, CDR2 YYDKDF (reference sequence). This CDR3 contains 15 residues. With V trimmed by 8 bases and J by 2 bases, 9 bases remained unmatched. The DNA for the CDR3 is TGTGCCACCGCGGTGGGGGACAGGGGTCCCTACGAGCAGTACTTC. This gives the protein CATAVGDRGPYEQYF.

The chain combines TRBV2 with TRBJ2-7, with 8 bases identical to TRBD1. CDR1 is SNHLY, CDR2 FYNNEI, per germline. Unmatched junction bases numbered 5, after V lost 6 bases and J lost 4 bases. The CDR3 is 13 residues long. Written as DNA, the CDR3 is TGTGCCAGCAGGGGGACAGGACTTTACGAGCAGTACTTC. Its protein is CASRGTGLYEQYF.

The gene calls are TRBV6-5 and TRBJ1-1; 10 nucleotides align to TRBD1. The CDR3 runs 14 residues. Germline V gene data show CDR1 as MNHEY and CDR2 as SVGAGI. V was clipped by 5 bases and J by 4 bases; unmatched bases: 4. The CDR3 here is CASSTRDRGTEAFF. The CDR3, as DNA: TGTGCCAGCAGTACCCGGGACAGGGGCACTGAAGCTTTCTTT.

Note on this clone: The sample carries other DNA sequences with the same CDR3. The V and J genes are TRBV10-3 and TRBJ1-4, with a tentative D call TRBD1 (6 bases). The CDR3 contains 15 residues. The germline V and J ends were trimmed by 0 bases and 7 bases, with 12 bases remaining between them. Per the germline V gene, CDR1 is ENHRY and CDR2 is SYGVKD. This chain's CDR3 is CAISESQGGGEKLFF. DNA for the CDR3: TGTGCCATCAGTGAGTCCCAGGGAGGGGGTGAAAAACTGTTTTTT.

V is TRBV5-6 and J is TRBJ2-2; D might be TRBD1 (6 bases). Deletions cut 3 bases from V and 4 bases from J, with 13 bases between. Germline CDR1 and CDR2: SGHDT and YYEEEE. The CDR3 length is 15 residues. Here the CDR3 reads CASSYLDRPTGELFF. The CDR3 region has the DNA TGTGCCAGCAGCTATCTAGACAGGCCCACCGGGGAGCTGTTTTTT.

The chain joins TRBV7-3 to TRBJ2-5, with D unresolved. The V end was cut by 3 bases, the J end by 2 bases, with 7 bases between. Looked up from germline, CDR1 is SGHTA and CDR2 is FQGTGA. The CDR3 is 13 residues long. CDR3 DNA sequence: TGTGCCAGCAGCTTGAGGCGGCAAGAGACCCAGTACTTC. This sequence encodes CASSLRRQETQYF.

V and J are TRBV28 and TRBJ2-7, with D possibly matching TRBD2 (6 bases). Between the trimmed V and J ends, which lost 3 bases and 3 bases, there was a span of 9 bases. CDR1 is MDHEN, CDR2 SYDVKM, per germline. The CDR3 spans 13 residues. CDR3 in DNA: TGTGCCAGCAGTTTGGGGCGGGGCTACGAGCAGTACTTC. Protein product: CASSLGRGYEQYF.

This chain uses TRBV4-1 with TRBJ2-3; 8 bases are shared with TRBD2. CDR3 length: 15 amino acids. Germline CDR1 MGHRA, CDR2 YSYEKL. The V and J ends lost 6 bases and 4 bases, in that order; junction bases with no gene match: 9. The CDR3 bases are TGCGCCAGCAGAGGACCCTCCGGGAGGGCAGATACGCAGTATTTT. Residues: CASRGPSGRADTQYF.

This sequence joins TRBV7-3 and TRBJ2-3, with 8 bases that match TRBD2. Germline V gene lookup returns CDR1 SGHTA and CDR2 FQGTGA. The CDR3 has 16 residues. The V gene end was trimmed by 3 bases and the J gene end by 2 bases; junction bases not matched to a gene: 7. The DNA for the CDR3 is TGTGCCAGCAGCTTCCTCGGGCGGGAGGACACAGATACGCAGTATTTT. Its protein is CASSFLGREDTDTQYF.

This chain connects TRBV28 to TRBJ1-2; no clear D gene. The CDR3 length is 11 residues. Deletions cut 8 bases from V and 8 bases from J, with 12 bases between. Germline CDR1 MDHEN, CDR2 SYDVKM. The CDR3 region has the DNA TGTGCCAGCGGTCCGAGATGGGGCTACACCTTC. Protein: CASGPRWGYTF.

The rearrangement links TRBV7-2 to TRBJ2-7; the D gene could be TRBD1 or TRBD2 (5 bases each). Germline CDR1 is SGHTA and CDR2 is FQGNSA. V lost 5 bases and J lost 3, with 14 bases in between. This CDR3 is built from 14 residues. The CDR3 loop is CASSLGTGYYEQYF. CDR3 DNA sequence: TGTGCCAGCAGCCTAGGGACGGGATACTACGAGCAGTACTTC.

The chain combines TRBV5-4 with TRBJ2-3; TRBD2 matches 9 bases. The trim removed 2 bases at V and 4 bases at J, leaving 8 bases unmatched. CDR1 and CDR2 from the germline V gene are SGHNT and YYREEE (reference sequence). This CDR3 spans 16 amino acids. DNA for the CDR3: TGTGCCAGCAGCTTTAGTAGCGGGAGTAGGGCAGATACGCAGTATTTT. Translation: CASSFSSGSRADTQYF.

The chain couples TRBV4-2 to TRBJ2-5; TRBD2 matches 13 bases. This CDR3 is built from 17 residues. V shed 3 bases, J shed 5 bases, and the junction held 9 bases outside the gene matches. CDR1 LGHNA and CDR2 YNFKEQ come from the germline V gene. The CDR3 here is CASSQDRLAGGEETQYF. DNA of the CDR3: TGTGCCAGCAGCCAGGACAGACTAGCGGGGGGCGAGGAGACCCAGTACTTC.

The chain combines TRBV9 with TRBJ2-7, with a weak D call TRBD2 (6 bases). Trimming shortened V by 3 bases and J by 2 bases, and 15 bases separated the two germline ends. The length of the CDR3 is 15 residues. Germline CDR1 and CDR2: SGDLS and YYNGEE. In DNA, the CDR3 is TGTGCCAGCAGCGCGGTGGGGACTGGGACCTACGAGCAGTACTTC. Its protein product is CASSAVGTGTYEQYF.

The gene calls are TRBV4-1 and TRBJ2-5; 7 bases are shared with TRBD2. Per germline, CDR1 MGHRA and CDR2 YSYEKL. V dropped 1 base and J dropped 4; count of bases not matched to a gene: 9. The CDR3 loop spans 16 amino acids. CDR3 sequence (DNA): TGCGCCAGCAGCCAAGTTTATGGGGGGGGTGGAGAGACCCAGTACTTC. It codes for CASSQVYGGGGETQYF.

The V call is TRBV10-1, the J call TRBJ2-1; possible D gene TRBD1, 6 bases. There are 13 residues in the CDR3. V gave up 6 bases and J gave up 5 bases, with 11 bases separating them. Per the germline V gene, CDR1 is WNHNN and CDR2 is SYGVQD (reference sequence). CDR3 DNA sequence: TGCGCCAGCAGCCTCAACAGGGACAATGAGCAGTTCTTC. This codes for CASSLNRDNEQFF.

The CDR3 here is CASSVANLADYNEQFF. For the CDR3, the DNA is TGTGCCAGCAGCGTAGCTAATCTAGCGGACTACAATGAGCAGTTCTTC. The chain carries TRBV9 and TRBJ2-1; 7 bases map to TRBD2. The CDR3 sequence is 16 residues long. The J segment lost 3 bases and the V segment lost 0 bases, leaving 6 bases of the junction unmatched. Per germline, CDR1 SGDLS and CDR2 YYNGEE. The full variable domain, in which reference TRBV9 and TRBJ2-1 provide the parts outside the CDR3, is DSGVTQTPKHLITATGQRVTLRCSPRSGDLSVYWYQQSLDQGLQFLIQYYNGEERAKGNILERFSAQQFPDLHSELNLSSLELGDSALYFCASSVANLADYNEQFFGPGTRLTVL.

V usage is TRBV7-8 and J usage is TRBJ2-7; D ambiguous. V lost 1 base and J 0 bases, leaving 13 bases between the germline ends. The V gene's germline CDR1 is SGHVS and CDR2 FQNEAQ. This CDR3 has 16 residues. This CDR3 reads CASSLERSESSYEQYF. The CDR3 coding sequence is TGTGCCAGCAGCTTAGAACGCAGCGAGAGCTCCTACGAGCAGTACTTC. The full variable domain, completed using reference TRBV7-8 and TRBJ2-7, is GAGVSQSPRYKVAKRGQDVALRCDPISGHVSLFWYQQALGQGPEFLTYFQNEAQLDKSGLPSDRFFAERPEGSVSTLKIQRTQQEDSAVYLCASSLERSESSYEQYFGPGTRLTVT.

The chain joins TRBV6-4 to TRBJ2-2; possible D gene TRBD2, 6 bases. Per the germline V gene, CDR1 is MRHNA and CDR2 is SNTAGT. V gave up 6 bases and J gave up 6 bases, with 20 bases separating them. The CDR3 runs 16 residues. CDR3 DNA sequence: TGTGCCAGCAGCCTCCGGGGTAGCGGACGGGCCGGGGAGCTGTTTTTT. Amino acid sequence: CASSLRGSGRAGELFF.

The chain employs TRBV4-1 and TRBJ1-5; no clear D gene. The CDR3 length is 14 residues. Trimming pared 1 base from V and 9 bases from J, leaving 13 bases between. The germline V gene has CDR1 MGHRA and CDR2 YSYEKL. CDR3: CASSQAGSDWPQHF. For the CDR3, the DNA is TGCGCCAGCAGCCAAGCCGGCAGCGACTGGCCCCAGCATTTT.

The chain couples TRBV19 to TRBJ1-1, with a weak D call TRBD1 (5 bases). The germline V and J ends were trimmed by 7 bases and 3 bases, with 12 bases remaining between them. The germline V gene has CDR1 LNHDA and CDR2 SQIVND (reference sequence). The CDR3 runs 13 residues. The CDR3: CASTLGLYTEAFF. In nucleotides, the CDR3 is TGTGCCAGTACTCTGGGGCTTTACACTGAAGCTTTCTTT.

V gene TRBV19 combines with J gene TRBJ1-1; no firm D call. V lost 4 bases and J lost 4, with 13 bases in between. CDR1 and CDR2 (germline): LNHDA, SQIVND (reference sequence). This CDR3 is 14 amino acids long. CDR3 protein: CASSTFGVGTEAFF. The DNA of the CDR3 is TGTGCCAGTAGTACCTTCGGGGTGGGCACTGAAGCTTTCTTT.

The V call is TRBV28, the J call TRBJ1-2; TRBD1 agrees at 9 bases. Germline V lookup: CDR1 MDHEN, CDR2 SYDVKM. The V segment lost 5 bases and the J segment 8 bases; nucleotides outside the gene matches: 9. This CDR3 comprises 14 residues. The CDR3 reads CASSTSGTGRGYTF. CDR3 coding DNA: TGTGCCAGCAGTACTTCCGGGACAGGGAGGGGCTACACCTTC.

The rearrangement links TRBV5-1 to TRBJ2-5; tentatively, D is TRBD2 (5 bases). V lost 3 bases and J 2 bases, leaving 14 bases between the germline ends. This CDR3 has 15 residues. Germline CDR1 is SGHRS and CDR2 is YFSETQ. The CDR3 coding sequence is TGCGCCAGCAGCTGGAGGCCTGGCGGGCAAGAGACCCAGTACTTC. Its protein is CASSWRPGGQETQYF.

This chain connects TRBV5-5 to TRBJ2-2; TRBD2 matches 10 bases. Germline V gene sequence: CDR1 SGHKS, CDR2 YYEKEE (reference sequence). With V trimmed by 1 base and J by 5 bases, 5 bases remained unmatched. The CDR3 sequence is 16 residues long. Here the CDR3 DNA reads TGTGCCAGCAGCTTGTACCTAGCGGGGGCGACCGGGGAGCTGTTTTTT. Translated: CASSLYLAGATGELFF.

The rearrangement joins TRBV2 to TRBJ2-5; D unresolved. The CDR3 is 13 residues long. Germline values: CDR1 SNHLY, CDR2 FYNNEI. V shed 3 bases and J shed 1 base, with 6 bases lying between them. The CDR3 DNA is TGTGCCAGCAGTGATGGTAGCCAAGAGACCCAGTACTTC. Protein: CASSDGSQETQYF.

The chain couples TRBV27 to TRBJ2-7; D ambiguous. CDR1 and CDR2 (germline): MNHEY, SMNVEV (reference sequence). Deletions cut 4 bases from V and 3 bases from J, with 10 bases between. The CDR3 consists of 13 residues. This CDR3 reads CASSSRVDYEQYF. The CDR3 DNA reads as TGTGCCAGCAGTTCTCGAGTAGACTACGAGCAGTACTTC.